These 14 T cell receptor beta chains share one sample of origin, sequenced in a study of blood T cells in healthy people across ages (dated by TCRdb to between 2014 and 2017). Libraries were prepared through 5' RACE. TCRdb shows the sequencer as Illumina HiSeq 2500. A second PCR of about 7 to 12 cycles was performed with a sample-barcoded 5' primer and a J-beta primer mix. TCRdb redid the processing of the public reads, applying fastp at Q25 and MiXCR, and retained in-frame beta chains. Every CDR3 protein is listed once, alongside the most common genes and DNA of its rows. The sample table records 600,000 to 1,000,000 distinct CDR3 sequences; 58% of these occur just once. The ten largest make up roughly 20% of the sample. The specimen was blood. These receptors originate from a man younger than 40 in good health.

In this sample, this clonotype turned up a few times. The rearrangement links TRBV2 to TRBJ2-6; TRBD1 matches at 9 bases. This CDR3 has 19 residues. Trimming at V came to 8 bases and at J to 0 bases, leaving 14 bases not matched to a gene. From germline, CDR1 is SNHLY and CDR2 FYNNEI. The chain's CDR3 is CASRGDREPLFSGANVLTF. CDR3 bases: TGTGCCAGCCGGGGGGACAGGGAACCGCTATTCTCTGGGGCCAACGTCCTGACTTTC.

A word on this clonotype: With a much larger clone just one base away, this may be a read error. J is TRBJ2-5 and V is TRBV2, with TRBD2 matching over 10 bases. Germline loops: CDR1 SNHLY, CDR2 FYNNEI. V trimming: 4 bases; J trimming: 11 bases; junction bases outside the gene matches: 22. CDR3 length equals 18 residues. Here the CDR3 reads CASSGLAGAKGTYNEQYF. The CDR3 region has the DNA TGTGCCAGCAGTGGGCTAGCGGGGGCCAAAGGCACTTACAATGAGCAGTACTTC. The variable domain in full, with the rest retrieved from reference TRBV2 and TRBJ2-5, is EPEVTQTPSHQVTQMGQEVILRCVPISNHLYFYWYRQILGQKVEFLVSFYNNEISEKSEIFDDQFSVERPDGSNFTLKIRSTKLEDSAMYFCASSGLAGAKGTYNEQYFGPGTRLLVL.

The gene calls are TRBV4-2 and TRBJ2-4, with a weak D call TRBD2 (5 bases). Per germline, CDR1 LGHNA and CDR2 YNFKEQ. The CDR3 extends over 14 amino acids. Deletions cut 2 bases from V and 8 bases from J, with 13 bases between. CDR3: CASSQTPLGDIQYF. CDR3 in DNA: TGTGCCAGCAGCCAAACGCCTCTCGGGGACATTCAGTACTTC.

This clonotype appeared many times. This chain uses TRBV3-1 with TRBJ1-5, with D tentatively TRBD1 (5 bases). V dropped 3 bases and J dropped 5 bases, with 8 bases sitting between them. From germline, CDR1 is LGHDT and CDR2 YNNKEL (reference sequence). The CDR3 loop spans 13 amino acids. CDR3 protein: CASSHSGDQPQHF. As DNA, the CDR3 is TGTGCCAGCAGCCACTCGGGGGATCAGCCCCAGCATTTT. The full variable domain, with the rest looked up from reference TRBV3-1 and TRBJ1-5, is DTAVSQTPKYLVTQMGNDKSIKCEQNLGHDTMYWYKQDSKKFLKIMFSYNNKELIINETVPNRFSPKSPDKAHLNLHINSLELGDSAVYFCASSHSGDQPQHFGDGTRLSIL.

This clonotype was observed a few times. The rearrangement joins TRBV7-8 to TRBJ2-1, with TRBD2 matching 11 bases. CDR3 length: 19 amino acids. The trim removed 4 bases at V and 2 bases at J, leaving 13 bases unmatched. Germline V gives CDR1 SGHVS, CDR2 FQNEAQ. This chain's CDR3 is CASSSTLAGGRSAYNEQFF. The CDR3 DNA follows: TGTGCCAGCAGCTCGACTCTAGCGGGGGGACGCTCAGCCTACAATGAGCAGTTCTTC.

The chain carries TRBV7-2 and TRBJ1-2; D perhaps matches TRBD1 (6 bases). V shed 1 base and J shed 6 bases, with 9 bases lying between them. Germline-derived CDR1 and CDR2 are SGHTA and FQGNSA. The CDR3 has 13 residues. The CDR3 is CASSLVGGNGYTF. In DNA, the CDR3 is TGTGCCAGCAGCTTAGTAGGGGGAAATGGCTACACCTTC.

V gene TRBV14 combines with J gene TRBJ2-7, with D tentatively TRBD2 (5 bases). The DNA matches TRBJ2-5 better at its end, which makes the J call doubtful. The CDR3 is 16 residues long. Germline assignment: CDR1 SGHDN and CDR2 FVKESK. The CDR3 here is CASSPVLGHAQETQYF. CDR3 coding DNA: TGTGCCAGCAGCCCAGTACTAGGTCATGCTCAGGAGACCCAGTACTTC.

The chain recombines TRBV29-1 with TRBJ2-1; D is ambiguous. V lost 4 bases, J lost 13 bases, and 5 bases lay in between. The CDR3 covers 8 residues. CDR1 SQVTM and CDR2 ANQGSEA come from the germline V gene. CDR3 sequence: CSVGAQFF. CDR3 DNA: TGCAGCGTTGGAGCCCAGTTCTTC.

V usage is TRBV6-5 and J usage is TRBJ2-3; the D gene is possibly TRBD2 (5 bases). Germline assignment: CDR1 MNHEY and CDR2 SVGAGI. This CDR3 is 15 amino acids long. Trimming took off 6 bases at V and 0 bases at J, with 13 bases between the two ends. The DNA of the CDR3 is TGTGCCAGCAGCCCTATTAGCGCTAGCACAGATACGCAGTATTTT. Protein sequence: CASSPISASTDTQYF.

The chain has TRBV7-2 and TRBJ2-1; TRBD2 matches at 12 bases. V lost 2 bases, J lost 6 bases, and 5 bases stayed unmatched. This CDR3 comprises 16 residues. CDR1 is SGHTA, CDR2 FQGNSA, per germline. The CDR3 region has the DNA TGTGCCAGCAGCTTATCTAGCGGGGGGGCATTCAATGAGCAGTTCTTC. It translates to CASSLSSGGAFNEQFF. The complete variable domain, with remaining parts taken from reference TRBV7-2 and TRBJ2-1, reads GAGVSQSPSNKVTEKGKDVELRCDPISGHTALYWYRQSLGQGLEFLIYFQGNSAPDKSGLPSDRFSAERTGGSVSTLTIQRTQQEDSAVYLCASSLSSGGAFNEQFFGPGTRLTVL.

V and J are TRBV6-2 or TRBV6-3 and TRBJ2-1, with 7 bases identical to TRBD1. The junction had 5 bases not matched to a gene; V was cut back by 2 bases and J by 4 bases. Germline V gives CDR1 MNHEY, CDR2 SVGEGT. The CDR3 is made up of 15 amino acids. CDR3 in amino acids: CASSYPRDSYNEQFF. CDR3 DNA sequence: TGTGCCAGCAGTTACCCTCGGGACAGTTACAATGAGCAGTTCTTC.

This clonotype has ten or more counts. This chain joins TRBV20-1 and TRBJ2-7; the D is unclear. The CDR3 is 13 residues long. V lost 1 base and J lost 2, with 9 bases in between. Germline lookup yields CDR1 DFQATT and CDR2 SNEGSKA (reference sequence). CDR3 region: CSARGGGPYEQYF. As DNA, the CDR3 is TGCAGTGCTAGAGGGGGTGGGCCCTACGAGCAGTACTTC.

The chain has TRBV5-1 and TRBJ1-1; 9 bases match TRBD1. Germline trimming cut 4 bases from V and 5 bases from J; bases unmatched to any gene: 12. The germline CDR1 and CDR2 sequences are SGHRS and YFSETQ. The CDR3 sequence is 16 residues long. CDR3 nucleotide sequence: TGCGCCAGCAGCCCGACGGACAGGGGTGATGATACTGAAGCTTTCTTT. It yields the protein CASSPTDRGDDTEAFF.

The rearrangement uses TRBV5-1 and TRBJ2-7; 9 nucleotides align to TRBD1. Trimming took 2 bases from V and 5 from J; bases not matched to a gene: 8. Germline CDR1 and CDR2: SGHRS and YFSETQ. The CDR3 loop spans 15 amino acids. CDR3: CASSLGDRAAHEQYF. CDR3 sequence (DNA): TGCGCCAGCAGCTTAGGGGACAGGGCGGCTCACGAGCAGTACTTC.